The clone carrying this T cell receptor (beta chain) was observed many times. This entry belongs to a study of HIV-infected patients and healthy controls. Germline-derived CDR1 and CDR2 are MGHRA and YSYEKL. CDR3 length equals 17 residues. Losses at the gene ends were 0 bases for V and 5 bases for J; bases not matched to a gene: 6. No cell fractionation was done, so the repertoire covers all unsorted peripheral blood T cells. Around 0.5 ug RNA was reverse transcribed with alpha and beta constant-region primers. Separate chain-specific third strand synthesis with multiplexing indices produced the alpha and beta libraries. TCRdb re-called the 5' RACE reads with MiXCR, one entry per CDR3 protein. The sample has 6,600 or so distinct CDR3 sequences, approximately 11% seen once.

V usage is TRBV4-1 and J usage is TRBJ1-5; 11 nucleotides match TRBD1. The source is an adult with HIV infection. Sequenced here: blood, sampled before antiretroviral therapy. CDR3 residues: CASSQDYGTGGDQPQHF. The DNA of the CDR3 is TGCGCCAGCAGCCAAGATTACGGGACAGGGGGTGATCAGCCCCAGCATTTT.